The 7 T cell receptor beta chains listed next were all sequenced from one sample in a study of cytomegalovirus exposure and HLA in healthy donors. In the PCR, 60 Vbeta and 13 Jbeta primers were used. This table comes from immunoSEQ multiplex PCR, and its TCRdb copy is limited to in-frame clones, with some not included. The data contain 140,000 or so clones, around 85% of them singletons. The sample comprised PBMCs. The receptors here all came from a young woman in good health and CMV-seronegative.

This clone was detected only a few times. The rearrangement links TRBV19 to TRBJ2-1; 9 bases map to TRBD2. V shed 3 bases and J 7 bases; nucleotides not matched to a gene: 10. CDR1 is LNHDA, CDR2 SQIVND, per germline (reference sequence). CDR3 length: 16 amino acids. CDR3 DNA sequence: TGTGCCAGTAGTATCGGGGCGGGAGGGCCGTGGAATGAGCAGTTCTTC. Its protein product is CASSIGAGGPWNEQFF.

The chain links TRBV2 to TRBJ1-2; D perhaps matches TRBD1 (5 bases). Germline V gives CDR1 SNHLY, CDR2 FYNNEI. Trimming took 5 bases from V and 2 from J, leaving 12 bases between them. The CDR3 is made up of 14 amino acids. The CDR3 DNA sequence: TGTGCCAGCAGTACAGGATACTCCAACTATGGCTACACCTTC. It yields the protein CASSTGYSNYGYTF.

This clone was picked up a small number of times. The rearrangement joins TRBV4-1 to TRBJ1-3, with a possible D match to TRBD1 (6 bases). CDR3 length: 18 residues. Germline CDR1 and CDR2: MGHRA and YSYEKL. V was pared by 4 bases and J by 0 bases, with 19 bases between. CDR3: CASSRSQGSVHSGNTIYF. In DNA form, the CDR3 reads TGCGCCAGCAGCCGATCACAGGGCTCGGTACACTCTGGAAACACCATATATTTT.

This clone was seen a single time. The chain is built from TRBV7-9 and TRBJ1-5; TRBD1 aligns across 9 bases. The CDR3 length is 14 residues. Looked up from germline, CDR1 is SEHNR and CDR2 is FQNEAQ (reference sequence). Unmatched junction bases numbered 4, after V lost 4 bases and J lost 6 bases. CDR3: CASSWGTGSQPQHF. CDR3 DNA: TGTGCCAGCAGCTGGGGGACAGGGAGTCAGCCCCAGCATTTT.

The table lists this clone with a count of one. The genes are TRBV2 and TRBJ2-7; TRBD2 might be the D (5 bases). Germline values: CDR1 SNHLY, CDR2 FYNNEI. Trimming took off 5 bases at V and 3 bases at J, with 14 bases between the two ends. The CDR3 runs to 14 residues. CDR3 amino acids: CASSYSRANYEQYF. CDR3 sequence (DNA): TGTGCCAGCAGTTACTCGCGGGCCAACTACGAGCAGTACTTC.

The chain recombines TRBV9 with TRBJ2-2, with D maybe TRBD1 (6 bases). V lost 7 bases and J 4 bases, leaving 20 bases between the germline ends. Germline V gives CDR1 SGDLS, CDR2 YYNGEE. This CDR3 comprises 16 residues. CDR3 loop: CASGLRGLRSTGELFF. The CDR3 DNA sequence: TGTGCCAGCGGCCTCAGGGGTCTAAGGAGCACCGGGGAGCTGTTTTTT.

The J gene is TRBJ1-5, the V gene TRBV2; tentative D call: TRBD1 (5 bases). CDR3 length equals 14 residues. The germline V and J ends were trimmed by 3 bases and 4 bases, with 10 bases remaining between them. Germline CDR1 reads SNHLY; CDR2 reads FYNNEI. The CDR3 region is CASSEPGGNQPQHF. The CDR3 DNA follows: TGTGCCAGCAGTGAGCCGGGGGGGAATCAGCCCCAGCATTTT. Based on the CDR3 plus reference TRBV2 and TRBJ1-5, the full variable domain is EPEVTQTPSHQVTQMGQEVILRCVPISNHLYFYWYRQILGQKVEFLVSFYNNEISEKSEIFDDQFSVERPDGSNFTLKIRSTKLEDSAMYFCASSEPGGNQPQHFGDGTRLSIL.